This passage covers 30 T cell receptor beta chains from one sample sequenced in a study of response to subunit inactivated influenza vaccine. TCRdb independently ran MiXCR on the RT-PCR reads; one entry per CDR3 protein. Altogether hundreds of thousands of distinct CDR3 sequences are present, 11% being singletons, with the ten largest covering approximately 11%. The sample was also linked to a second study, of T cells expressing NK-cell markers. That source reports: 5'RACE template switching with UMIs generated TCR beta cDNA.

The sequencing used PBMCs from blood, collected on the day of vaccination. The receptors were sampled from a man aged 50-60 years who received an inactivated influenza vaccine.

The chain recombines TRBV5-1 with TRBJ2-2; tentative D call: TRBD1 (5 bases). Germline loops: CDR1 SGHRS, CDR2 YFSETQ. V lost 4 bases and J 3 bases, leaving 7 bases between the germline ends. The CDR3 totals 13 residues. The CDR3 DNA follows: TGCGCCAGCAGCGGGGCGGACACCGGGGAGCTGTTTTTT. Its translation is CASSGADTGELFF.

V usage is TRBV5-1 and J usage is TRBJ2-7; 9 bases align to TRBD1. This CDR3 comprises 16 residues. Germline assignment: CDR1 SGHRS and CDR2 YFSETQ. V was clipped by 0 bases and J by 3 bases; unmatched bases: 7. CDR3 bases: TGCGCCAGCAGCTTGGGAGCGGGACAGGGCGTCTACGAGCAGTACTTC. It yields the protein CASSLGAGQGVYEQYF.

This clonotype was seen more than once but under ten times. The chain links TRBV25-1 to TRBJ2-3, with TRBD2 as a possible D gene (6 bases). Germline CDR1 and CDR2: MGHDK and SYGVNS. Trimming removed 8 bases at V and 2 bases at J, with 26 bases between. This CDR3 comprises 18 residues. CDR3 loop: CASPRRLARKENTDTQYF. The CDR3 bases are TGTGCCAGCCCCAGGCGCCTAGCGAGAAAGGAAAACACAGATACGCAGTATTTT.

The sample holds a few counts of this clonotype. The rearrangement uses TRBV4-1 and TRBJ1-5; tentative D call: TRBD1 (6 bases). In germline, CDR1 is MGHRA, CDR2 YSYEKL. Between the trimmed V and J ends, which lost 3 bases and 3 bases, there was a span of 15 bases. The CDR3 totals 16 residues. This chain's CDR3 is CASSHTGQPYNQPQHF. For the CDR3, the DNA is TGCGCCAGCAGCCATACCGGACAGCCCTACAATCAGCCCCAGCATTTT.

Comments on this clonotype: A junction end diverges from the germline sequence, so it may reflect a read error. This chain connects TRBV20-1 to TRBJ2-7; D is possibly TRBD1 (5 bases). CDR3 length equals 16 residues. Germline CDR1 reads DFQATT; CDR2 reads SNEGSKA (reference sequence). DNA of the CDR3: TGCTGTGCTAGAGATAAAGGCAGGGCAATCTCCTACGAGCAGTACTTC. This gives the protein CCARDKGRAISYEQYF.

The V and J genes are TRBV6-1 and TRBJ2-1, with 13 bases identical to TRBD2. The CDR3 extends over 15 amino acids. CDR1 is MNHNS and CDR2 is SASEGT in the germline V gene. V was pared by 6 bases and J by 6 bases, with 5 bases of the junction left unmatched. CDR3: CASRLTSGGRNEQFF. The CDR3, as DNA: TGTGCCAGCAGACTGACTAGCGGGGGGCGCAATGAGCAGTTCTTC.

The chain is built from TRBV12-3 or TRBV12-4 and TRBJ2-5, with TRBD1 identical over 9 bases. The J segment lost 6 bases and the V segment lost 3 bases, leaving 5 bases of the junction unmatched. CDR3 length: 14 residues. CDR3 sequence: CASSFGTGLKTQYF. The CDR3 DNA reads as TGTGCCAGCAGTTTCGGGACAGGGCTAAAGACCCAGTACTTC.

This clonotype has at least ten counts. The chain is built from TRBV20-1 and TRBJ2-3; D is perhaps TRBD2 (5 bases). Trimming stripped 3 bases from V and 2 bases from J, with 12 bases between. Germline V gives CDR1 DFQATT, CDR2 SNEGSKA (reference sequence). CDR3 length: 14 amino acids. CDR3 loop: CSASGSAATDTQYF. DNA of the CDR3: TGCAGTGCTAGTGGCTCAGCGGCCACAGATACGCAGTATTTT.

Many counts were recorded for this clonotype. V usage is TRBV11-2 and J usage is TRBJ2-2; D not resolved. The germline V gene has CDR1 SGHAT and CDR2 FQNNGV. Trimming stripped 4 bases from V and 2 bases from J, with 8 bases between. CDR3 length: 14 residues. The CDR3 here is CASSSGSNTGELFF. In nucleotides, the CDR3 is TGTGCCAGCAGCTCCGGGTCCAACACCGGGGAGCTGTTTTTT.

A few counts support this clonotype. For the CDR3, the DNA is TGCAGCGTTGGGGCCAGGGACAGCAAAGGCTACACCTTC. This gives the protein CSVGARDSKGYTF. The chain is built from TRBV29-1 and TRBJ1-2, with TRBD1 matching 7 bases. The trim removed 4 bases at V and 8 bases at J, leaving 10 bases unmatched. CDR1 is SQVTM, CDR2 ANQGSEA, per germline. The CDR3 extends over 13 amino acids.

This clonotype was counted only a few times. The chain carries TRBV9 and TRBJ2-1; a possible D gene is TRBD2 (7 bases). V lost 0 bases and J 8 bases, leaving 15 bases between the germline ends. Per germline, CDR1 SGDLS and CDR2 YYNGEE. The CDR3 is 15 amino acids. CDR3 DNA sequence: TGTGCCAGCAGCGTAGCGGGGGGCGGACTTGATGAGCAGTTCTTC. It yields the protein CASSVAGGGLDEQFF.

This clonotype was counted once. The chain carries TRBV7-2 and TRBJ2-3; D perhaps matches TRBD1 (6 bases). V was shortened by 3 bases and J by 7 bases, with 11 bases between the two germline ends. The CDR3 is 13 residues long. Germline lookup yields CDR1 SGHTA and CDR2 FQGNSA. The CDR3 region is CASSFPGVNTQYF. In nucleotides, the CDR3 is TGTGCCAGCAGCTTCCCAGGGGTAAATACGCAGTATTTT.

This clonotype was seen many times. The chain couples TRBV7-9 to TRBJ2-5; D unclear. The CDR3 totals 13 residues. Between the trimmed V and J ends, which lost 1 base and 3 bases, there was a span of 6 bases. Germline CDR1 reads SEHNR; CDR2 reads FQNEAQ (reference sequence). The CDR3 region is CASSLGQEETQYF. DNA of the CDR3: TGTGCCAGCAGCTTAGGGCAGGAAGAGACCCAGTACTTC.

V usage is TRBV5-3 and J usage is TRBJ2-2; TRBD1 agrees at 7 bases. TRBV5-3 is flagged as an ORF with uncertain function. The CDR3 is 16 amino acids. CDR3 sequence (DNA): TGTGCTCACAAAAAGACAGGGACACCGAACACCGGGGAGCTGTTTTTT. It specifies CAHKKTGTPNTGELFF.

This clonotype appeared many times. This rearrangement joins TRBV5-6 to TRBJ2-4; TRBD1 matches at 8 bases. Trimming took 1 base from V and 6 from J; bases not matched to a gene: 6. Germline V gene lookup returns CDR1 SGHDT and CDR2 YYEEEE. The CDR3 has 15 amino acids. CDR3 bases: TGTGCCAGCAGCTTGCCAGGGGGCGTAAGAAACATTCAGTACTTC. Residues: CASSLPGGVRNIQYF.

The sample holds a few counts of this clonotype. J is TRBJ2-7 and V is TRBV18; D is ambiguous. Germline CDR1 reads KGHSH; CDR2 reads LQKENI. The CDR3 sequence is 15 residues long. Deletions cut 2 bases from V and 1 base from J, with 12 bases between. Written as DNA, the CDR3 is TGTGCCAGCTCACCATCCGGCAGCCAGTCCTACGAGCAGTACTTC. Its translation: CASSPSGSQSYEQYF.

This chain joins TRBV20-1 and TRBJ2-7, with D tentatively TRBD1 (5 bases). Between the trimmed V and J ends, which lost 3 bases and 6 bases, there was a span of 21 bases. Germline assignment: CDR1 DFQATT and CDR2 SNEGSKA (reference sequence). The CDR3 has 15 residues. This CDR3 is CSARGLQAAASEQYF. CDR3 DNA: TGCAGTGCTAGGGGCTTACAGGCTGCTGCCAGCGAGCAGTACTTC.

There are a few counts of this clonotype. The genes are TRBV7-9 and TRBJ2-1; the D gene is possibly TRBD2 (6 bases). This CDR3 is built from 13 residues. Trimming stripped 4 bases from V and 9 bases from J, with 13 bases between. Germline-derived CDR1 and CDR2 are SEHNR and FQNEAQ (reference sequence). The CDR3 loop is CASSSRTTGEQFF. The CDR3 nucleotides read TGTGCCAGCAGCTCCCGGACTACCGGTGAGCAGTTCTTC.

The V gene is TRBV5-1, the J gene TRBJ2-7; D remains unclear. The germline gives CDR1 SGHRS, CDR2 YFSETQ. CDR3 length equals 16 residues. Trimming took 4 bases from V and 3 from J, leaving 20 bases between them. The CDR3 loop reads CASSPDPTGVVYEQYF. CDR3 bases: TGCGCCAGCAGCCCAGACCCGACTGGAGTAGTCTACGAGCAGTACTTC.

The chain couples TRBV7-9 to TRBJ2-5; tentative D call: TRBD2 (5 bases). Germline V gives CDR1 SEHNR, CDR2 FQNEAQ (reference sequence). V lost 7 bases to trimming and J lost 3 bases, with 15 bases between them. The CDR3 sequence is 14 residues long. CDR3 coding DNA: TGTGCCAGCACCTTCCTCTCGGGGAAAGAGACCCAGTACTTC. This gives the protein CASTFLSGKETQYF.

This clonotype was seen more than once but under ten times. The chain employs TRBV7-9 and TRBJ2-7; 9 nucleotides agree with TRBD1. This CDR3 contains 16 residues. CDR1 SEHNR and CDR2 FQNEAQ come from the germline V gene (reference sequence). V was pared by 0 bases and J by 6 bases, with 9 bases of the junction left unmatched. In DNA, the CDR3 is TGTGCCAGCAGCTTAGCAGGATCGGGACAGGGTGGCGAGCAGTACTTC. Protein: CASSLAGSGQGGEQYF.

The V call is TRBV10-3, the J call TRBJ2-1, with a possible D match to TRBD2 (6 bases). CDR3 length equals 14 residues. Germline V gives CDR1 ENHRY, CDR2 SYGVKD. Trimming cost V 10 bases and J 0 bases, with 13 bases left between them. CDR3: CATIAALSYNEQFF. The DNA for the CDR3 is TGTGCCACCATAGCGGCTCTCTCCTACAATGAGCAGTTCTTC.

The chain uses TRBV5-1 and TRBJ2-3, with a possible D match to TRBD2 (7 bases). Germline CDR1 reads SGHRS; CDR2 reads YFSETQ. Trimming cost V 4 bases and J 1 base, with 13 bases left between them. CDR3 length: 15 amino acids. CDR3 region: CASSPEGGRTDTQYF. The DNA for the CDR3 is TGCGCCAGCAGCCCAGAGGGGGGGCGCACAGATACGCAGTATTTT.

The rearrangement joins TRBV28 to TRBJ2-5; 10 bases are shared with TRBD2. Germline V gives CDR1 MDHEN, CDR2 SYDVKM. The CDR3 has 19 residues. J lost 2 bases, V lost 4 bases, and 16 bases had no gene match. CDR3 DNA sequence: TGTGCCAGCAGTTCCCCCTTTGGAACTAGCGGGGCCAGACAAGAGACCCAGTACTTC. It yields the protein CASSSPFGTSGARQETQYF.

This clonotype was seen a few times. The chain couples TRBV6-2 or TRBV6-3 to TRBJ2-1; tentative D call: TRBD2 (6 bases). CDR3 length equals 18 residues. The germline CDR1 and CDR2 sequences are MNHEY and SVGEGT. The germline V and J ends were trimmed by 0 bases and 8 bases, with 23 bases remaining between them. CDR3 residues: CASSYSIGLQGNRDEQFF. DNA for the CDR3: TGTGCCAGCAGTTACTCGATAGGACTACAAGGGAATCGTGATGAGCAGTTCTTC.

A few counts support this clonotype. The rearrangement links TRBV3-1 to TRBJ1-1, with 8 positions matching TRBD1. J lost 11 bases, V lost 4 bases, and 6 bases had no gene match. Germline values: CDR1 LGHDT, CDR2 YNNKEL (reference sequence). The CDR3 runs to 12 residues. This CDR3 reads CASSRSGGGAFF. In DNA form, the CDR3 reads TGTGCCAGCAGCCGCTCAGGGGGCGGCGCTTTCTTT. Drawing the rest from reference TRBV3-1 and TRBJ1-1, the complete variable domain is DTAVSQTPKYLVTQMGNDKSIKCEQNLGHDTMYWYKQDSKKFLKIMFSYNNKELIINETVPNRFSPKSPDKAHLNLHINSLELGDSAVYFCASSRSGGGAFFGQGTRLTVV.

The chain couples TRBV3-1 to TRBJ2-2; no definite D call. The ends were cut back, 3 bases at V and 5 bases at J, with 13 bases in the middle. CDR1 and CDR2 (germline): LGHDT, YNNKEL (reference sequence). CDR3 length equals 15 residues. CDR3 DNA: TGTGCCAGCAGCCATAGCACCAGAGGAACCGGGGAGCTGTTTTTT. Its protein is CASSHSTRGTGELFF. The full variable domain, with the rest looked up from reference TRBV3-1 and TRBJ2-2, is DTAVSQTPKYLVTQMGNDKSIKCEQNLGHDTMYWYKQDSKKFLKIMFSYNNKELIINETVPNRFSPKSPDKAHLNLHINSLELGDSAVYFCASSHSTRGTGELFFGEGSRLTVL.

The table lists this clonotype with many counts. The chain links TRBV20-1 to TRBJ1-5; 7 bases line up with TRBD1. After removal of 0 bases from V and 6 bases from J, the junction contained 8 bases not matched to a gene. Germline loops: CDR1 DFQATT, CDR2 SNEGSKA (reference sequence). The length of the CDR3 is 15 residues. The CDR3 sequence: CSARDQTGETQPQHF. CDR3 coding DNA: TGCAGTGCTAGAGATCAAACAGGGGAGACTCAGCCCCAGCATTTT.

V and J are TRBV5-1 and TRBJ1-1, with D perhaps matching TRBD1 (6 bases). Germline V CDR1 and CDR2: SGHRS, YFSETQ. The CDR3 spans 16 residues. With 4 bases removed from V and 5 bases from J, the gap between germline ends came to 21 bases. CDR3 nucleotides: TGCGCCAGCAGCCTTAGGACAGCCCTGGGAAGGACTGAAGCTTTCTTT. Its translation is CASSLRTALGRTEAFF.

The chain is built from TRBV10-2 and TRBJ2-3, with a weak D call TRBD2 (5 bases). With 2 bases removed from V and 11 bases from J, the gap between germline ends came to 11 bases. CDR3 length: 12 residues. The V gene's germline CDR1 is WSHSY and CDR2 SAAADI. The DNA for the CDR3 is TGCGCCAGCAGTGAGATTGGGGAGAGGCAGTATTTT. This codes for CASSEIGERQYF.